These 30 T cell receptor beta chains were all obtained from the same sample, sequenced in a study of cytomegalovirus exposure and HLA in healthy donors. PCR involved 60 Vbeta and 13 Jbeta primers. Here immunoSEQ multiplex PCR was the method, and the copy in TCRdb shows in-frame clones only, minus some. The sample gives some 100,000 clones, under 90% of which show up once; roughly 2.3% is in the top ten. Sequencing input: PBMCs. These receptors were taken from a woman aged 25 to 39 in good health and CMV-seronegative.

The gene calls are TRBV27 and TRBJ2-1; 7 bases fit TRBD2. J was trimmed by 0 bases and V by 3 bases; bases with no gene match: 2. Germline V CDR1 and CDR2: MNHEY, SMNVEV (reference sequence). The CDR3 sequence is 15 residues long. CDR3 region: CASSFIAGSYNEQFF. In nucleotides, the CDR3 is TGTGCCAGCAGTTTTATAGCGGGCTCCTACAATGAGCAGTTCTTC.

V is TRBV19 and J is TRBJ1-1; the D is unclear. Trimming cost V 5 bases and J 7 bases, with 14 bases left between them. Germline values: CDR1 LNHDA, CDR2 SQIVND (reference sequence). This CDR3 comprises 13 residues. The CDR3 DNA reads TGTGCCAGTAGTTTTGAGCGTACGGATGAAGCTTTCTTT. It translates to CASSFERTDEAFF.

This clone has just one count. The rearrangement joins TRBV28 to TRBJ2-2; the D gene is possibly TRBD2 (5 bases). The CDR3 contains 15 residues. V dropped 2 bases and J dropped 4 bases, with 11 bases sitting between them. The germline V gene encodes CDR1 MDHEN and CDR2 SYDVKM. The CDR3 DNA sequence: TGTGCCAGCAGTTTACGCCGACTATCCACCGGGGAGCTGTTTTTT. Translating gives CASSLRRLSTGELFF.

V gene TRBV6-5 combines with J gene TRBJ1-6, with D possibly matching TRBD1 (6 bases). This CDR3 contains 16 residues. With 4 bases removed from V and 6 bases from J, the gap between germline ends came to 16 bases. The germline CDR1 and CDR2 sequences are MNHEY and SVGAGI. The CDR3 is CASSSFRGLANSPLHF. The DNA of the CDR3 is TGTGCCAGCAGTTCCTTCAGGGGTCTGGCTAATTCACCCCTCCACTTT.

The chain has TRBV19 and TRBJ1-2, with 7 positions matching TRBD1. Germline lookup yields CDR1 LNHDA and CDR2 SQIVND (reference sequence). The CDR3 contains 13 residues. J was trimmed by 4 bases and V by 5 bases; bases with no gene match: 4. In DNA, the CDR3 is TGTGCCAGTAGTCGACAGGGAAGCTATGGCTACACCTTC. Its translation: CASSRQGSYGYTF. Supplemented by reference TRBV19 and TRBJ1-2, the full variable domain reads DGGITQSPKYLFRKEGQNVTLSCEQNLNHDAMYWYRQDPGQGLRLIYYSQIVNDFQKGDIAEGYSVSREKKESFPLTVTSAQKNPTAFYLCASSRQGSYGYTFGSGTRLTVV.

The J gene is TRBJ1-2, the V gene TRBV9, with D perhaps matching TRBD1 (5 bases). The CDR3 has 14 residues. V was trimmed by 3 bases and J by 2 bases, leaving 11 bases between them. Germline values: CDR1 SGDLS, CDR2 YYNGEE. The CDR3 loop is CASSAGRGNYGYTF. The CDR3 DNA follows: TGTGCCAGCAGCGCGGGGAGGGGAAACTATGGCTACACCTTC.

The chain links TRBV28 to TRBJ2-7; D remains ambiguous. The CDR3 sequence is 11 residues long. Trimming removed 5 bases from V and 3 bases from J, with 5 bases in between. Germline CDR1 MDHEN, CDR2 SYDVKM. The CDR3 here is CASSGLYEQYF. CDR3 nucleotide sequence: TGTGCCAGCAGTGGCCTCTACGAGCAGTACTTC. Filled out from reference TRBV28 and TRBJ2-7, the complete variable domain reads DVKVTQSSRYLVKRTGEKVFLECVQDMDHENMFWYRQDPGLGLRLIYFSYDVKMKEKGDIPEGYSVSREKKERFSLILESASTNQTSMYLCASSGLYEQYFGPGTRLTVT.

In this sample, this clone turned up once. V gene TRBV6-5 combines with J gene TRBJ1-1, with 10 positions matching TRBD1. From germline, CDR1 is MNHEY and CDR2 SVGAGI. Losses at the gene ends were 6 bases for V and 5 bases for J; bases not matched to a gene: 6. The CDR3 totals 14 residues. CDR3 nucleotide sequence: TGTGCCAGCAGGAGACAGGGGGCGAAGACTGAAGCTTTCTTT. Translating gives CASRRQGAKTEAFF.

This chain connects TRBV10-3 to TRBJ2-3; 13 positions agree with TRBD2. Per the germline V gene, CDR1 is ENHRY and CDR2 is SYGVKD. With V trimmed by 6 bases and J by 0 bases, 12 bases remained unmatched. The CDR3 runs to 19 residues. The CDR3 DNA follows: TGTGCCATCAGCTCTATAGGCGGACTAGCGGGAGTGAGCACAGATACGCAGTATTTT. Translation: CAISSIGGLAGVSTDTQYF.

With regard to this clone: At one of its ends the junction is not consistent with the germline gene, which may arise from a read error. The CDR3 DNA is TGCGCCGGCAGCCACCCTGACGGGACTAGCACGTCGTCCGAGCAGTACTTC. Translating it yields CAGSHPDGTSTSSEQYF. This chain joins TRBV4-1 and TRBJ2-5, with 9 bases identical to TRBD2. The J call may be mistaken, given a closer DNA end match to TRBJ2-7. CDR3 length: 17 amino acids. CDR1 and CDR2 from the germline V gene are MGHRA and YSYEKL.

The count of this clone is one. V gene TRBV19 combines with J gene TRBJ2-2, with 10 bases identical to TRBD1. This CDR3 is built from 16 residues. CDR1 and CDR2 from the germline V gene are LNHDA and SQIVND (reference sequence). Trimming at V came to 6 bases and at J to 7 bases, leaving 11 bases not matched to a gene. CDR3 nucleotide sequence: TGTGCCAGTAGATGGGAACCGGGACAGGGGATCGGGGAGCTGTTTTTT. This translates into CASRWEPGQGIGELFF.

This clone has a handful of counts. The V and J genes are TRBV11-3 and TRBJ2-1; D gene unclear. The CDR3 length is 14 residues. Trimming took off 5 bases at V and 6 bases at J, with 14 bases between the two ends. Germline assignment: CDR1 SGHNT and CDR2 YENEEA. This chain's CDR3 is CASSPTPASNEQFF. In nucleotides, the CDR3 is TGTGCCAGCAGCCCGACACCCGCAAGCAATGAGCAGTTCTTC.

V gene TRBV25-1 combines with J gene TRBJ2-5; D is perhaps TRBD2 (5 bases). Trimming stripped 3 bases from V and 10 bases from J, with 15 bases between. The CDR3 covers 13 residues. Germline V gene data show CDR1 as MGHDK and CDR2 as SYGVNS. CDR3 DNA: TGTGCCAGCAGTGACTCTGCGGGCGAGGGCCAGTACTTC. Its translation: CASSDSAGEGQYF.

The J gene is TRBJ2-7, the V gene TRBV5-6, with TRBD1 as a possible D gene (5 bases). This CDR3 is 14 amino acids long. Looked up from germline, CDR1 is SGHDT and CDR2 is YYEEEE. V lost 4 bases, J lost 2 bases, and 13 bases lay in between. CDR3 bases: TGTGCCAGCAGCAAAGACCTGGGGCCCTACGAGCAGTACTTC. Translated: CASSKDLGPYEQYF.

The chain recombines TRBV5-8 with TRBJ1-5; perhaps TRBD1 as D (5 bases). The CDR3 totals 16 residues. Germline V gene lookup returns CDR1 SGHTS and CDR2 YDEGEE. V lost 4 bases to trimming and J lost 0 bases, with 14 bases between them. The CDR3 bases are TGTGCCAGCAGCGCGCCAGGGACTAATAGCAATCAGCCCCAGCATTTT. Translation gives CASSAPGTNSNQPQHF.

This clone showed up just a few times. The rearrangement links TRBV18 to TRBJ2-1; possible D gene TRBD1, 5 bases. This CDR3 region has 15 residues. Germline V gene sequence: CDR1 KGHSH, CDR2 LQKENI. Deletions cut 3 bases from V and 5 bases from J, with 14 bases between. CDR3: CASSPRGREDNEQFF. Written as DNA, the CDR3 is TGTGCCAGCTCACCGCGAGGCAGGGAAGACAATGAGCAGTTCTTC.

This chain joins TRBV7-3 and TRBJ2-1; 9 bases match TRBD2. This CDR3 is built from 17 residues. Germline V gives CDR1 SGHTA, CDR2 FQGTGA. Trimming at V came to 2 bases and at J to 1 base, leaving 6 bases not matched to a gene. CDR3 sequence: CASSLSPSGNSYNEQFF. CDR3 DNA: TGTGCCAGCAGCTTATCGCCTAGCGGGAATTCCTACAATGAGCAGTTCTTC.

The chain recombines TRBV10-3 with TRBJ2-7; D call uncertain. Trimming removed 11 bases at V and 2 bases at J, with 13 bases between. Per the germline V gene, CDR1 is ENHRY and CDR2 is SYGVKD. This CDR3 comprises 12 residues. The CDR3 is CASGEQAYEQYF. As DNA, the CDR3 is TGTGCCTCTGGTGAGCAGGCCTACGAGCAGTACTTC.

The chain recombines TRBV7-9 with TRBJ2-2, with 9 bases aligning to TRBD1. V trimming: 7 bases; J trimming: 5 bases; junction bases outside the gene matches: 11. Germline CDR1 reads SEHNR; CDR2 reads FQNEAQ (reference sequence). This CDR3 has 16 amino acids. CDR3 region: CASIPAWTGVTGELFF. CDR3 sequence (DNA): TGTGCCAGCATCCCAGCGTGGACAGGGGTGACCGGGGAGCTGTTTTTT. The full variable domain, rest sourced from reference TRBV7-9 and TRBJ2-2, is DTGVSQNPRHKITKRGQNVTFRCDPISEHNRLYWYRQTLGQGPEFLTYFQNEAQLEKSRLLSDRFSAERPKGSFSTLEIQRTEQGDSAMYLCASIPAWTGVTGELFFGEGSRLTVL.

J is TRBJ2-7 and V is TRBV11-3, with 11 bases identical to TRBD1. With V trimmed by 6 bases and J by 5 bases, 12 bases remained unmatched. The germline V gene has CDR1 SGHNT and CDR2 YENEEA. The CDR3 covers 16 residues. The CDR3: CASSFGEGQGANEQYF. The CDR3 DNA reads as TGTGCCAGCAGTTTTGGGGAAGGACAGGGGGCTAACGAGCAGTACTTC. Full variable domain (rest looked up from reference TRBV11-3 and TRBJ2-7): EAGVVQSPRYKIIEKKQPVAFWCNPISGHNTLYWYLQNLGQGPELLIRYENEEAVDDSQLPKDRFSAERLKGVDSTLKIQPAELGDSAVYLCASSFGEGQGANEQYFGPGTRLTVT.

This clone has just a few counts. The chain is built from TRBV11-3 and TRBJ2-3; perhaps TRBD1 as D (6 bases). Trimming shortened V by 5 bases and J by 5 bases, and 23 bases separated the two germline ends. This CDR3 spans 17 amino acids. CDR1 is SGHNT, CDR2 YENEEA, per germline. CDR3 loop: CASSRGLTGRGGDTQYF. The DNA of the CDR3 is TGTGCCAGCAGCCGCGGGTTGACAGGTCGCGGTGGAGATACGCAGTATTTT.

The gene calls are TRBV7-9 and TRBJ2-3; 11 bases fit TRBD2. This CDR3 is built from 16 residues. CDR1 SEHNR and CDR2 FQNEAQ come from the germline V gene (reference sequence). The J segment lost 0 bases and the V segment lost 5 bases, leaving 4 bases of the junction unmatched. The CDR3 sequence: CASSQGTSGSTDTQYF. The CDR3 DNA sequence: TGTGCCAGCAGCCAGGGGACTAGCGGTAGCACAGATACGCAGTATTTT.

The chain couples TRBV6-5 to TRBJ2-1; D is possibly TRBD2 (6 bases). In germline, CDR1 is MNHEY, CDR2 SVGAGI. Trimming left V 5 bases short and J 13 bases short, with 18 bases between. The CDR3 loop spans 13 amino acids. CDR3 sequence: CASSTHPSALQFF. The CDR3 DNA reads TGTGCCAGCAGTACGCACCCTAGCGCGCTACAGTTCTTC.

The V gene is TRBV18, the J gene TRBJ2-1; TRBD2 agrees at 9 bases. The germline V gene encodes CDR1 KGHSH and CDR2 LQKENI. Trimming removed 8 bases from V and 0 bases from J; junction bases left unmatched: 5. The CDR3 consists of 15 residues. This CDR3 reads CASRDSGSSYNEQFF. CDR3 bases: TGTGCCAGCCGTGATAGCGGGAGCTCCTACAATGAGCAGTTCTTC.

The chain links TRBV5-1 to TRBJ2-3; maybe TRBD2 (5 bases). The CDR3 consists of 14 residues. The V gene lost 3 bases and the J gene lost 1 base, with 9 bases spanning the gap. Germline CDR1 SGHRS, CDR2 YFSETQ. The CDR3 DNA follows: TGCGCCAGCAGCTACGACGGGGGCACAGATACGCAGTATTTT. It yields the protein CASSYDGGTDTQYF.

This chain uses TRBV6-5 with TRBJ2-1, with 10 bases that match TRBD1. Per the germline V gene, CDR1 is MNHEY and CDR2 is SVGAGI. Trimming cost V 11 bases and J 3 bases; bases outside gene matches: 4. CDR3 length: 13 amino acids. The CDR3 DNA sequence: TGTGCCGCCGGGACAGGGGACTACAATGAGCAGTTCTTC. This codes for CAAGTGDYNEQFF.

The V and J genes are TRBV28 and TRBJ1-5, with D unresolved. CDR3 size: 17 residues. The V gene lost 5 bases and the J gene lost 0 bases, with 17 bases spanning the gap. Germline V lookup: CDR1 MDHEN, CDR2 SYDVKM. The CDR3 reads CASSPRPVGSSNQPQHF. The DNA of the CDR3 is TGTGCCAGCAGTCCCAGGCCTGTAGGGAGTAGCAATCAGCCCCAGCATTTT.

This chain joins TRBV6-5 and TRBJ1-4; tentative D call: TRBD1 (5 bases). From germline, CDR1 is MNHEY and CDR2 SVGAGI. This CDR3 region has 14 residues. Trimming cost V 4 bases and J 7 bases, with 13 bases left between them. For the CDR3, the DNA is TGTGCCAGCAGTTTCGGGGGGTCTAGTGAAAAACTGTTTTTT. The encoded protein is CASSFGGSSEKLFF.

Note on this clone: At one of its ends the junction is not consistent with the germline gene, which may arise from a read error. The CDR3 here is CSSSPDYEQFF. CDR3 in DNA: TGTTCCAGCAGCCCTGACTATGAGCAGTTCTTC. This chain connects TRBV7-9 to TRBJ2-1; D unclear. The CDR3 covers 11 residues. Germline lookup yields CDR1 SEHNR and CDR2 FQNEAQ (reference sequence).

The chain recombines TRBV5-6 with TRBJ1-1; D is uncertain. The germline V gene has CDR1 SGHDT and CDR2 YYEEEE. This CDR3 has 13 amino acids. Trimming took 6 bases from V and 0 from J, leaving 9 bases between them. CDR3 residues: CASTFRLNTEAFF. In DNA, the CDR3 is TGTGCCAGCACGTTTCGGTTGAACACTGAAGCTTTCTTT.